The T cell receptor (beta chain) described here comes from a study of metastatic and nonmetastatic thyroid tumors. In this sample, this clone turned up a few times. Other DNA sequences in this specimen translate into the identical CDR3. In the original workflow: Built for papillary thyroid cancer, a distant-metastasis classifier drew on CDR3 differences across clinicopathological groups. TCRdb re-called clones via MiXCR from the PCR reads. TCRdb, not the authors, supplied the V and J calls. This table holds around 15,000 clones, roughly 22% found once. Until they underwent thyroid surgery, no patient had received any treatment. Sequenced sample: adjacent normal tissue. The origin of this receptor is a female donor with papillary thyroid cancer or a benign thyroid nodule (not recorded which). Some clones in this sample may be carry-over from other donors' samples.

CDR3 nucleotides: TGCGCCAGCACTACAGGGCCCGGAAACACCATATATTTT. Translated: CASTTGPGNTIYF. The chain links TRBV5-1 to TRBJ1-3; a weak D match, TRBD1 (6 bases). CDR3 length: 13 amino acids. Trimming removed 6 bases from V and 4 bases from J, with 11 bases in between. Germline CDR1 and CDR2: SGHRS and YFSETQ.